This T cell receptor beta chain is from a study of blood T cell repertoires in COVID-19. Profiling relied on immunoSEQ multiplex PCR, and the TCRdb table lists in-frame clones only, not all of them. The table lists about 220,000 clones, roughly 80% of them singletons. Germline V gene sequence: CDR1 ENHRY, CDR2 SYGVKD. The CDR3 length is 12 residues. Trimming took 4 bases from V and 6 from J; bases not matched to a gene: 0. The sample taken for sequencing was PBMCs or T cells enriched from blood (not recorded which). V and J are TRBV10-3 and TRBJ2-1; 7 bases match TRBD2. This sequence originates from a woman between 35 and 50 years old with acute COVID-19. For the CDR3, the DNA is TGTGCCATCAGTGGACTAGCCAATGAGCAGTTCTTC. It specifies CAISGLANEQFF.